This T cell receptor (beta chain) was retrieved from a study of cytomegalovirus exposure and HLA in healthy donors. Findings of the study overall: Most sequenced TCRs were rare (though some public TCRs occurred in many donors).

TCRdb's table, derived via immunoSEQ multiplex PCR, lists solely in-frame clones and lacks some. The sample carries 150,000 or so clones, around nine tenths recorded once. To note about this clone: Its target is not known.

This CDR3 contains 14 residues. V dropped 8 bases and J dropped 5; count of bases not matched to a gene: 6. Germline V gene data show CDR1 as KGHSH and CDR2 as LQKENI. The sequenced material came from PBMCs. The sequence was collected from a man aged 18 to 29 in good health and CMV-seropositive. V usage is TRBV18 and J usage is TRBJ2-3; 11 bases are shared with TRBD2. The CDR3 is CASQLAGEEDTQYF. DNA of the CDR3: TGTGCCAGCCAACTAGCGGGGGAAGAAGATACGCAGTATTTT.